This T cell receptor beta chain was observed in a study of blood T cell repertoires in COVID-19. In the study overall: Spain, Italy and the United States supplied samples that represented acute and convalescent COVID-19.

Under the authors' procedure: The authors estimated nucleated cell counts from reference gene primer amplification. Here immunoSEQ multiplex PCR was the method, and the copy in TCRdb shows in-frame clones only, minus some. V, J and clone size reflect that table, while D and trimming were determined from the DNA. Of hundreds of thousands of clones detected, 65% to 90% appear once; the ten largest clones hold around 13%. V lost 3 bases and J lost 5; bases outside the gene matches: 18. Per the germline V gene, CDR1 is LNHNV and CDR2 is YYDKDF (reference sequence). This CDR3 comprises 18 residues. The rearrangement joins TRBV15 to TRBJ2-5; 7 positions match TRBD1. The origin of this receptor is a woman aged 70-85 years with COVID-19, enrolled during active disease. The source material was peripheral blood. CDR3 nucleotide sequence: TGTGCCACCAGCAGCTCACCTAACGGACAGGCCCTGGGGGAGACCCAGTACTTC. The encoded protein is CATSSSPNGQALGETQYF.